This passage covers 14 T cell receptor beta chains from one sample sequenced in a study of shared clonotypes between healthy human individuals. Using immunoSEQ multiplex PCR, the repertoire was profiled, and TCRdb retains in-frame clones only, with some absent. Among roughly 2.6 million clones listed, approximately 90% were seen once. The sequencing sample was made of naive CD4+ T cells sorted from blood. The subset: CD45RA+ positively selected. Source of these receptors: a man younger than 30 in good health.

The chain is built from TRBV18 and TRBJ2-3, with D possibly TRBD1 on 5 matching bases. The CDR3 runs to 14 residues. The germline CDR1 and CDR2 sequences are KGHSH and LQKENI. Trimming removed 3 bases at V and 1 base at J, with 8 bases between. CDR3 coding DNA: TGTGCCAGCTCACCGGACATACGCACAGATACGCAGTATTTT. This sequence encodes CASSPDIRTDTQYF.

Turning to this clone: At the DNA level, this CDR3 is encoded by other sequences in the same sample as well. The V and J genes are TRBV28 and TRBJ1-2, with D possibly being TRBD1 (6 bases). CDR3 length equals 13 residues. Between the trimmed V and J ends, which lost 5 bases and 4 bases, there was a span of 11 bases. The germline gives CDR1 MDHEN, CDR2 SYDVKM. The CDR3 protein is CASSPGQLYGYTF. CDR3 sequence (DNA): TGTGCCAGCAGTCCCGGACAGCTCTATGGCTACACCTTC.

V gene TRBV5-1 combines with J gene TRBJ2-1; unclear D gene. V lost 4 bases to trimming and J lost 0 bases, with 11 bases between them. The CDR3 sequence is 15 residues long. Germline CDR1 and CDR2: SGHRS and YFSETQ. The CDR3 reads CASSIVEGSYNEQFF. The CDR3, as DNA: TGCGCCAGCAGCATAGTAGAAGGCTCCTACAATGAGCAGTTCTTC.

V usage is TRBV29-1 and J usage is TRBJ2-5; 9 nucleotides agree with TRBD2. The trim removed 1 base at V and 1 base at J, leaving 4 bases unmatched. Per the germline V gene, CDR1 is SQVTM and CDR2 is ANQGSEA. The CDR3 is made up of 15 amino acids. CDR3 region: CSVEGVAGVQETQYF. As DNA, the CDR3 is TGCAGCGTTGAAGGAGTAGCGGGGGTCCAAGAGACCCAGTACTTC.

This chain joins TRBV9 and TRBJ1-6; no clear D gene. Germline CDR1 SGDLS, CDR2 YYNGEE. V was trimmed by 5 bases and J by 4 bases, leaving 4 bases between them. This CDR3 has 12 amino acids. CDR3 in amino acids: CASSPYNSPLHF. For the CDR3, the DNA is TGTGCCAGCAGTCCTTATAATTCACCCCTCCACTTT.

J is TRBJ1-5 and V is TRBV5-1; D is undetermined. V was trimmed by 4 bases and J by 0 bases, leaving 14 bases between them. Germline CDR1 and CDR2: SGHRS and YFSETQ. The length of the CDR3 is 16 residues. The CDR3, as DNA: TGCGCCAGCAGCGTCGAGCCGGGATATAGCAATCAGCCCCAGCATTTT. Translation gives CASSVEPGYSNQPQHF.

A few counts support this clone. CDR3 residues: CASSRVGNTEAFF. The CDR3 region has the DNA TGTGCCAGCAGCAGGGTTGGGAACACTGAAGCTTTCTTT. The gene calls are TRBV2 and TRBJ1-1; D is possibly TRBD1 (5 bases). The CDR3 spans 13 residues. Germline CDR1 and CDR2: SNHLY and FYNNEI. V was clipped by 6 bases and J by 1 base, with 9 bases between them.

This chain joins TRBV12-5 and TRBJ2-3, with 9 positions matching TRBD2. After removal of 7 bases from V and 4 bases from J, the junction contained 12 bases not matched to a gene. The germline V gene encodes CDR1 LGHNT and CDR2 FRNRAP. The CDR3 sequence is 16 residues long. CDR3 DNA sequence: TGTGCTAGTGAGACCCCGGGACTAGCTACCTCAGATACGCAGTATTTT. This encodes CASETPGLATSDTQYF.

V and J are TRBV4-2 and TRBJ2-3, with TRBD2 matching over 9 bases. The V gene end was trimmed by 1 base and the J gene end by 3 bases; junction bases not matched to a gene: 8. Germline V CDR1 and CDR2: LGHNA, YNFKEQ. The CDR3 runs 17 residues. The DNA for the CDR3 is TGTGCCAGCAGCCAAGCCCTAGCGGGGAGGTGGACAGATACGCAGTATTTT. This sequence encodes CASSQALAGRWTDTQYF.

A remark on this clone: Other DNA sequences from this sample encode an identical CDR3 as well. The gene calls are TRBV5-6 and TRBJ2-3, with 11 bases lining up with TRBD1. This CDR3 has 15 amino acids. V lost 4 bases to trimming and J lost 2 bases; unmatched junction nucleotides: 3. CDR1 and CDR2 from the germline V gene are SGHDT and YYEEEE. CDR3 in DNA: TGTGCCAGCAGCCCTGGACAGGGGGCCACAGATACGCAGTATTTT. Residues: CASSPGQGATDTQYF.

The genes are TRBV10-3 and TRBJ2-1, with 12 bases identical to TRBD2. The CDR3 is made up of 17 amino acids. Germline-derived CDR1 and CDR2 are ENHRY and SYGVKD. Losses at the gene ends were 4 bases for V and 4 bases for J; bases not matched to a gene: 8. In DNA, the CDR3 is TGTGCCATCAGTGGAGGGTTACTAGCGGGGGGTTACAATGAGCAGTTCTTC. Translated: CAISGGLLAGGYNEQFF.

This clone has only a few counts. The J gene is TRBJ1-1, the V gene TRBV18; D remains ambiguous. Germline lookup yields CDR1 KGHSH and CDR2 LQKENI. Trimming left V 3 bases short and J 7 bases short, with 6 bases between. The CDR3 spans 11 residues. CDR3 protein: CASSPKVEAFF. The CDR3 bases are TGTGCCAGCTCACCCAAAGTTGAAGCTTTCTTT.

The rearrangement uses TRBV4-1 and TRBJ1-4; no clear D gene. Germline V gives CDR1 MGHRA, CDR2 YSYEKL. Trimming pared 0 bases from V and 0 bases from J, leaving 2 bases between. CDR3 length: 14 amino acids. In nucleotides, the CDR3 is TGCGCCAGCAGCCAAGAATCAACTAATGAAAAACTGTTTTTT. It encodes CASSQESTNEKLFF.

The V and J genes are TRBV10-1 and TRBJ2-5; 7 nucleotides agree with TRBD1. The V and J ends lost 1 base and 2 bases, in that order; junction bases with no gene match: 4. Germline assignment: CDR1 WNHNN and CDR2 SYGVQD (reference sequence). This CDR3 is built from 15 residues. The CDR3 reads CASSEFRDRQETQYF. CDR3 coding DNA: TGCGCCAGCAGTGAGTTCCGGGACAGACAAGAGACCCAGTACTTC.